One and the same sample provided the 20 T cell receptor beta chains below, sequenced in a study of beta chain features in type 1 diabetes. Findings and limits, study-wide: Shortening that was moderate but significant affected the TCRB CDR3s of Type 1 diabetes patients in all four CD4+ subsets.

These receptors' antigens are unknown. Every bit of the isolated RNA underwent reverse transcription, so sequencing read expressed TCRB transcripts. Libraries were prepared by immunoSEQ multiplex PCR; TCRdb keeps only in-frame clonotypes and omits some of them. The sample lists around 130,000 clones; about 10% were seen once. Sequencing was done on a sample of central memory CD4+ T cells from blood. These receptors all come from a man younger than 45 with type 1 diabetes.

This clone was picked up a small number of times. V gene TRBV7-9 combines with J gene TRBJ2-3, with TRBD2 matching over 10 bases. The CDR3 covers 15 residues. Germline CDR1 is SEHNR and CDR2 is FQNEAQ (reference sequence). V lost 1 base and J lost 6; bases outside the gene matches: 4. CDR3 bases: TGTGCCAGCAGCTTAGGAGCGGGGGGGCACGATACGCAGTATTTT. This codes for CASSLGAGGHDTQYF.

This clone appeared a few times. This sequence joins TRBV9 and TRBJ1-1; D unclear. This CDR3 has 13 residues. V gave up 3 bases and J gave up 3 bases, with 9 bases separating them. Germline lookup yields CDR1 SGDLS and CDR2 YYNGEE. The CDR3 bases are TGTGCCAGCAGCGGACAAGTACACACTGAAGCTTTCTTT. Its protein product is CASSGQVHTEAFF.

The chain's CDR3 is CASSSTARGGAEDQFF. The DNA for the CDR3 is TGTGCCAGCTCATCCACGGCTCGCGGGGGGGCCGAGGACCAGTTCTTC. The rearrangement uses TRBV18 and TRBJ2-1; TRBD2 matches 9 bases. J lost 13 bases, V lost 5 bases, and 18 bases had no gene match. CDR1 and CDR2 (germline): KGHSH, LQKENI. The CDR3 contains 16 residues.

The sample holds a few counts of this clone. The J gene is TRBJ2-7, the V gene TRBV19, with 7 nucleotides matching TRBD2. Germline assignment: CDR1 LNHDA and CDR2 SQIVND (reference sequence). Trimming cost V 3 bases and J 1 base; bases outside gene matches: 6. This CDR3 is built from 15 residues. The CDR3 nucleotides are TGTGCCAGTAGTATCCGGCTAGCGGATTCCTACGAGCAGTACTTC. The encoded protein is CASSIRLADSYEQYF.

The chain uses TRBV6-6 and TRBJ2-3; TRBD2 agrees at 11 bases. V lost 7 bases, J lost 9 bases, and 12 bases stayed unmatched. CDR3 length: 15 amino acids. The V gene's germline CDR1 is MNHNY and CDR2 SVGAGI (reference sequence). CDR3 coding DNA: TGTGCCAGCACCCCAGGGGCTAGCGGGGGGCAGACGCAGTATTTT. It yields the protein CASTPGASGGQTQYF.

V usage is TRBV30 and J usage is TRBJ2-6; perhaps TRBD2 as D (6 bases). The germline V gene encodes CDR1 GTSNPN and CDR2 SVGIG (reference sequence). The length of the CDR3 is 15 residues. The V end lost 2 bases, the J end lost 1 base, and 9 bases lay between the germline ends. The CDR3 reads CAWSRRGSGANVLTF. CDR3 bases: TGTGCCTGGAGTCGGAGGGGTTCTGGGGCCAACGTCCTGACTTTC.

This rearrangement joins TRBV7-3 to TRBJ2-2; maybe TRBD1 (7 bases). The V end lost 2 bases, the J end lost 4 bases, and 17 bases lay between the germline ends. This CDR3 has 17 residues. Germline assignment: CDR1 SGHTA and CDR2 FQGTGA. CDR3 sequence reads: CASSLDTQGGRTGELFF. The CDR3 DNA is TGTGCCAGCAGCTTAGACACTCAGGGGGGCCGCACCGGGGAGCTGTTTTTT.

This chain joins TRBV10-3 and TRBJ2-3, with TRBD1 matching over 7 bases. V lost 9 bases to trimming and J lost 9 bases; unmatched junction nucleotides: 12. The CDR3 has 13 residues. Per the germline V gene, CDR1 is ENHRY and CDR2 is SYGVKD. CDR3 sequence: CAITGQPDETQYF. Here the CDR3 DNA reads TGTGCCATAACGGGACAGCCTGACGAGACGCAGTATTTT.

This clone was seen once. This chain connects TRBV4-1 to TRBJ2-5, with D possibly matching TRBD1 (5 bases). The V end lost 4 bases, the J end lost 1 base, and 10 bases lay between the germline ends. The CDR3 has 14 amino acids. Germline V gene lookup returns CDR1 MGHRA and CDR2 YSYEKL. The CDR3 bases are TGCGCCAGCAGCCGACAGCAGATCCAAGAGACCCAGTACTTC. Protein product: CASSRQQIQETQYF.

The V call is TRBV4-2, the J call TRBJ2-2, with a weak D call TRBD1 (5 bases). Germline V CDR1 and CDR2: LGHNA, YNFKEQ. Trimming cost V 5 bases and J 6 bases, with 13 bases left between them. The CDR3 extends over 14 amino acids. Here the CDR3 reads CASSSGRVAGELFF. The CDR3 bases are TGTGCCAGCAGCTCGGGCAGGGTCGCCGGGGAGCTGTTTTTT.

This clone was detected a few times. DNA of the CDR3: TGTGCCAGCACTAACAGGGGGCTCAATTCACCCCTCCACTTT. This gives the protein CASTNRGLNSPLHF. The rearrangement uses TRBV6-6 and TRBJ1-6, with 9 bases fitting TRBD1. Trimming cost V 7 bases and J 7 bases; bases outside gene matches: 5. CDR1 is MNHNY, CDR2 SVGAGI, per germline (reference sequence). The CDR3 contains 14 residues.

This CDR3 reads CASSVTRGNEQFF. The CDR3 bases are TGTGCCAGCTCAGTAACCAGGGGTAATGAGCAGTTCTTC. The rearrangement links TRBV18 to TRBJ2-1, with a tentative D call TRBD1 (6 bases). CDR1 KGHSH and CDR2 LQKENI come from the germline V gene. Between the trimmed V and J ends, which lost 5 bases and 7 bases, there was a span of 12 bases. The CDR3 extends over 13 amino acids.

V and J are TRBV18 and TRBJ2-3, with TRBD1 matching 8 bases. After removal of 1 base from V and 0 bases from J, the junction contained 3 bases not matched to a gene. The CDR3 contains 16 residues. The V gene's germline CDR1 is KGHSH and CDR2 LQKENI. The chain's CDR3 is CASSPLGQESTDTQYF. CDR3 in DNA: TGTGCCAGCTCACCACTGGGACAGGAAAGCACAGATACGCAGTATTTT. The whole variable domain, filled in from reference TRBV18 and TRBJ2-3, reads NAGVMQNPRHLVRRRGQEARLRCSPMKGHSHVYWYRQLPEEGLKFMVYLQKENIIDESGMPKERFSAEFPKEGPSILRIQQVVRGDSAAYFCASSPLGQESTDTQYFGPGTRLTVL.

This clone was counted only a few times. CDR3 sequence (DNA): TGTGCCAGCAGCCAAGATTACAACTCCTACGAGCAGTACTTC. Translated: CASSQDYNSYEQYF. This chain connects TRBV4-2 to TRBJ2-7, with D unresolved. CDR3 length equals 14 residues. The V gene lost 0 bases and the J gene lost 0 bases, with 6 bases spanning the gap. The germline CDR1 and CDR2 sequences are LGHNA and YNFKEQ.

The V and J genes are TRBV28 and TRBJ2-7; D gene unclear. CDR3 length: 11 amino acids. Between the trimmed V and J ends, which lost 3 bases and 11 bases, there was a span of 11 bases. CDR1 and CDR2 (germline): MDHEN, SYDVKM. CDR3: CASSFGSRKYF. Here the CDR3 DNA reads TGTGCCAGCAGTTTTGGTAGTCGAAAGTACTTC.

The rearrangement uses TRBV5-6 and TRBJ1-2; 7 bases map to TRBD1. This CDR3 region has 15 residues. V was clipped by 3 bases and J by 0 bases; unmatched bases: 5. The germline V gene has CDR1 SGHDT and CDR2 YYEEEE. CDR3 protein: CASSYRDRTNYGYTF. DNA of the CDR3: TGTGCCAGCAGCTATCGGGACAGAACTAACTATGGCTACACCTTC.

The gene calls are TRBV2 and TRBJ2-5; TRBD1 matches 9 bases. Judging by the DNA end, TRBJ2-7 fits better; the J call may be wrong. CDR1 SNHLY and CDR2 FYNNEI come from the germline V gene. There are 15 residues in the CDR3. CDR3 amino acids: CASSDVGTGRGEQYF. CDR3 DNA sequence: TGTGCCAGCAGTGACGTTGGGACAGGGAGAGGCGAGCAGTACTTC.

This clone came up a few times. This chain uses TRBV13 with TRBJ1-5, with D perhaps TRBD1 (5 bases). V lost 2 bases and J lost 5, with 10 bases in between. Germline assignment: CDR1 PRHDT and CDR2 FYEKMQ (reference sequence). The CDR3 runs to 14 residues. This CDR3 reads CASSLWGSDQPQHF. The CDR3 region has the DNA TGTGCCAGCAGCTTATGGGGCAGCGATCAGCCCCAGCATTTT.

This clone was seen a handful of times. This sequence joins TRBV9 and TRBJ2-3; D is perhaps TRBD2 (6 bases). The CDR3 is 14 residues long. The germline V gene has CDR1 SGDLS and CDR2 YYNGEE. Trimming cost V 3 bases and J 3 bases, with 11 bases left between them. The CDR3 coding sequence is TGTGCCAGCAGCGCCCTGGGGGGAACAGATACGCAGTATTTT. It yields the protein CASSALGGTDTQYF. Looking up the rest from reference TRBV9 and TRBJ2-3 gives the full variable domain: DSGVTQTPKHLITATGQRVTLRCSPRSGDLSVYWYQQSLDQGLQFLIQYYNGEERAKGNILERFSAQQFPDLHSELNLSSLELGDSALYFCASSALGGTDTQYFGPGTRLTVL.

This clone was picked up a small number of times. The rearrangement joins TRBV5-4 to TRBJ1-1, with D perhaps matching TRBD1 (5 bases). Germline CDR1 is SGHNT and CDR2 is YYREEE (reference sequence). V lost 0 bases and J 4 bases, leaving 7 bases between the germline ends. The CDR3 contains 13 residues. The CDR3 nucleotides read TGTGCCAGCAGCTTGGAAAGGGGCACTGAAGCTTTCTTT. This gives the protein CASSLERGTEAFF.